One sample yielded the 18 T cell receptor beta chains listed below, sequenced in a study of OX40 agonist ivuxolimab in advanced cancers. TCRdb keeps only in-frame clones here, not all; method: immunoSEQ multiplex PCR. Of about 69,000 clones listed, about four fifths were seen once; the top ten hold roughly 8%. The specimen comprised CD4+ or CD8+ T cells sorted from blood, sampled in a trial of the OX40 agonist ivuxolimab. These receptors came from an adult with an advanced solid tumor such as melanoma, head and neck, liver or kidney cancer.

The chain employs TRBV10-3 and TRBJ2-5, with 9 bases lining up with TRBD1. This CDR3 is 15 amino acids long. Trimming cost V 9 bases and J 4 bases; bases outside gene matches: 12. CDR1 is ENHRY and CDR2 is SYGVKD in the germline V gene. This chain's CDR3 is CAMRPGTGLGETQYF. CDR3 in DNA: TGTGCCATGAGGCCGGGGACAGGGTTGGGAGAGACCCAGTACTTC.

This chain uses TRBV6-5 with TRBJ1-3; no firm D call. The CDR3 length is 13 residues. V lost 6 bases and J 0 bases, leaving 6 bases between the germline ends. In germline, CDR1 is MNHEY, CDR2 SVGAGI. CDR3 sequence reads: CASRQSSGNTIYF. CDR3 nucleotides: TGTGCCAGCAGACAGAGCTCTGGAAACACCATATATTTT.

CDR3 residues: CASSLTGGYTGELFF. The CDR3, as DNA: TGCGCCAGCAGCTTGACGGGCGGGTACACCGGGGAGCTGTTTTTT. This chain uses TRBV5-1 with TRBJ2-2, with D possibly matching TRBD2 (5 bases). The V end lost 1 base, the J end lost 3 bases, and 10 bases lay between the germline ends. CDR1 is SGHRS and CDR2 is YFSETQ in the germline V gene. This CDR3 region has 15 residues.

The chain combines TRBV7-2 with TRBJ2-7; the match to TRBD1 covers 7 bases. Germline values: CDR1 SGHTA, CDR2 FQGNSA. The CDR3 extends over 15 amino acids. Losses at the gene ends were 1 base for V and 4 bases for J; bases not matched to a gene: 7. Here the CDR3 reads CASSLERDRPYEQYF. CDR3 nucleotides: TGTGCCAGCAGCTTAGAAAGGGACAGACCTTACGAGCAGTACTTC.

The V call is TRBV15, the J call TRBJ2-1, with 13 bases aligning to TRBD2. Germline values: CDR1 LNHNV, CDR2 YYDKDF (reference sequence). Trimming at V came to 0 bases and at J to 8 bases, leaving 4 bases not matched to a gene. The CDR3 sequence is 16 residues long. The CDR3 bases are TGTGCCACCAGCAGAGAAACTAGCGGGGGGGCCTATGAGCAGTTCTTC. Translating it yields CATSRETSGGAYEQFF.

The chain is built from TRBV7-2 and TRBJ2-4; D unclear. The ends were cut back, 6 bases at V and 0 bases at J, with 6 bases in the middle. This CDR3 has 13 amino acids. Germline V gene sequence: CDR1 SGHTA, CDR2 FQGNSA. The CDR3, as DNA: TGTGCCAGCAGTAATATAGCCAAAAACATTCAGTACTTC. Its translation: CASSNIAKNIQYF.

The rearrangement joins TRBV7-2 to TRBJ1-1, with TRBD1 matching 8 bases. The length of the CDR3 is 18 residues. Germline V CDR1 and CDR2: SGHTA, FQGNSA. Unmatched junction bases numbered 13, after V lost 2 bases and J lost 2 bases. The DNA of the CDR3 is TGTGCCAGCAGCTTACGGGGTGGGACAGGAGTCCTAAACACTGAAGCTTTCTTT. Protein: CASSLRGGTGVLNTEAFF.

The CDR3 reads CASSLDGLYEQYF. In nucleotides, the CDR3 is TGTGCCAGCAGTTTGGACGGACTCTACGAGCAGTACTTC. The rearrangement uses TRBV28 and TRBJ2-7; a weak D match, TRBD2 (5 bases). The CDR3 contains 13 residues. CDR1 is MDHEN and CDR2 is SYDVKM in the germline V gene. Between the trimmed V and J ends, which lost 3 bases and 3 bases, there was a span of 9 bases.

The rearrangement joins TRBV7-2 to TRBJ1-2; D is unresolved. The CDR3 sequence is 14 residues long. Germline CDR1 SGHTA, CDR2 FQGNSA. The V end was cut by 5 bases, the J end by 0 bases, with 10 bases between. CDR3 nucleotides: TGTGCCAGCAGCGTCGTCCCAGCTAACTATGGCTACACCTTC. This translates into CASSVVPANYGYTF. Variable domain in full (rest from reference TRBV7-2 and TRBJ1-2): GAGVSQSPSNKVTEKGKDVELRCDPISGHTALYWYRQSLGQGLEFLIYFQGNSAPDKSGLPSDRFSAERTGGSVSTLTIQRTQQEDSAVYLCASSVVPANYGYTFGSGTRLTVV.

On this clone: The junction does not match germline at one end; this may be a read error. The chain couples TRBV5-3 to TRBJ2-7, with TRBD1 identical over 7 bases. TRBV5-3 is filed as an ORF, its function uncertain. This CDR3 spans 14 amino acids. CDR3 coding DNA: TGTGCCAGCAGCTTGGACAGGACTGCACAGATCCAGTACTTC. Residues: CASSLDRTAQIQYF.

The table lists this clone with a few counts. The chain carries TRBV19 and TRBJ1-1, with D hard to call. The V gene's germline CDR1 is LNHDA and CDR2 SQIVND (reference sequence). V lost 5 bases, J lost 5 bases, and 12 bases lay in between. CDR3 size: 13 residues. DNA of the CDR3: TGTGCCAGTAGTGTACAGTACTGGACTGAAGCTTTCTTT. This codes for CASSVQYWTEAFF.

DNA for the CDR3: TGCGCCAGCAGTCCGCTCCCGGGTGACAGGGGCCTTCAGCCCCAGCATTTT. Residues: CASSPLPGDRGLQPQHF. The V and J genes are TRBV23-1 and TRBJ1-5; 8 bases line up with TRBD1. TRBV23-1 is assigned to the ORF class and has an uncertain function. The CDR3 has 17 amino acids. The V gene end was trimmed by 4 bases and the J gene end by 6 bases; junction bases not matched to a gene: 14.

J is TRBJ1-1 and V is TRBV7-2; D is uncertain. This CDR3 spans 12 amino acids. Deletions cut 5 bases from V and 10 bases from J, with 14 bases between. Germline V CDR1 and CDR2: SGHTA, FQGNSA. The CDR3 DNA follows: TGTGCCAGCAGCCAGTTCGGAATAGTAGCTTTCTTT. Amino acid sequence: CASSQFGIVAFF.

J is TRBJ2-5 and V is TRBV5-4; D remains ambiguous. The J call is in doubt because the DNA end fits TRBJ2-7 better. The CDR3 covers 13 residues. Germline V gene lookup returns CDR1 SGHNT and CDR2 YYREEE (reference sequence). CDR3 bases: TGTGCCAGCAGCCCCATGAGCTCCTACGAGCAGTACTTC. Protein: CASSPMSSYEQYF.

V is TRBV5-1 and J is TRBJ2-5; D is unresolved. Trimming took 0 bases from V and 4 from J, leaving 7 bases between them. The CDR3 spans 13 residues. Germline-derived CDR1 and CDR2 are SGHRS and YFSETQ. The CDR3 bases are TGCGCCAGCAGCTTGGGGGGTTCAGAGACCCAGTACTTC. It translates to CASSLGGSETQYF.

The V call is TRBV4-1, the J call TRBJ2-5; D perhaps matches TRBD2 (5 bases). Germline V lookup: CDR1 MGHRA, CDR2 YSYEKL. The CDR3 is made up of 13 amino acids. V lost 8 bases to trimming and J lost 11 bases, with 21 bases between them. CDR3 residues: CASSPMLGREQYF. CDR3 DNA sequence: TGCGCCAGCTCCCCCATGTTAGGTAGGGAGCAGTACTTC.

This clone was seen a single time. The chain recombines TRBV7-9 with TRBJ1-5; no firm D call. V lost 4 bases to trimming and J lost 4 bases, with 8 bases between them. Per the germline V gene, CDR1 is SEHNR and CDR2 is FQNEAQ (reference sequence). This CDR3 spans 13 amino acids. CDR3 loop: CASSSQSNQPQHF. As DNA, the CDR3 is TGTGCCAGCAGCTCCCAAAGTAATCAGCCCCAGCATTTT.

The sample holds one count of this clone. This chain links TRBV7-2 with TRBJ1-5; no clear D. V was shortened by 3 bases and J by 0 bases, with 9 bases between the two germline ends. The CDR3 has 15 residues. Looked up from germline, CDR1 is SGHTA and CDR2 is FQGNSA. Here the CDR3 reads CASSFEPYSNQPQHF. The DNA for the CDR3 is TGTGCCAGCAGCTTCGAGCCCTATAGCAATCAGCCCCAGCATTTT.